The 15 T cell receptor beta chains below all came from one sample that was sequenced in a study of cytomegalovirus exposure and HLA in healthy donors. The study ran its PCR with 60 Vbeta and 13 Jbeta primers. This table comes from immunoSEQ multiplex PCR, and its TCRdb copy is limited to in-frame clones, with some not included. The repertoire includes about 300,000 clones, roughly 85% of them detected once, and almost 4% sits in the top ten. The sample taken for sequencing was PBMCs. The receptors were sampled from a man aged 35 to 55 in good health and CMV-seropositive.

This sequence joins TRBV10-1 and TRBJ2-1; 8 bases are a match to TRBD2. The germline gives CDR1 WNHNN, CDR2 SYGVQD (reference sequence). V was clipped by 5 bases and J by 6 bases; unmatched bases: 12. This CDR3 spans 16 amino acids. This CDR3 is CASSPQRVSGINEQFF. In nucleotides, the CDR3 is TGCGCCAGCAGTCCGCAAAGGGTTAGCGGGATCAATGAGCAGTTCTTC.

This chain uses TRBV19 with TRBJ2-6; TRBD2 agrees at 9 bases. Losses at the gene ends were 2 bases for V and 3 bases for J; bases not matched to a gene: 8. The CDR3 consists of 18 residues. From germline, CDR1 is LNHDA and CDR2 SQIVND (reference sequence). CDR3 bases: TGTGCCAGTAGTATACTACGCGGGAGGGCCGGTGGGGCCAACGTCCTGACTTTC. Translating gives CASSILRGRAGGANVLTF.

The chain recombines TRBV27 with TRBJ2-1; 10 bases map to TRBD2. V trimming: 3 bases; J trimming: 4 bases; junction bases outside the gene matches: 6. Germline assignment: CDR1 MNHEY and CDR2 SMNVEV (reference sequence). CDR3 length equals 16 residues. This CDR3 reads CASSLLAGGGYNEQFF. The CDR3 DNA sequence: TGTGCCAGCAGTTTGTTAGCGGGAGGCGGATACAATGAGCAGTTCTTC.

This clone was counted between two and nine times. The chain uses TRBV27 and TRBJ1-2, with 10 bases aligning to TRBD1. V was pared by 4 bases and J by 2 bases, with 4 bases of the junction left unmatched. The CDR3 runs 15 residues. The germline V gene encodes CDR1 MNHEY and CDR2 SMNVEV (reference sequence). CDR3 DNA: TGTGCCAGCAGTTACGAGACAGGGGGCAACTATGGCTACACCTTC. Protein product: CASSYETGGNYGYTF.

V usage is TRBV4-1 and J usage is TRBJ1-5; D remains unclear. CDR1 is MGHRA and CDR2 is YSYEKL in the germline V gene. V lost 1 base and J 1 base, leaving 11 bases between the germline ends. There are 16 residues in the CDR3. The CDR3 DNA reads as TGCGCCAGCAGCCAAGGGAGCGGCGAGAGCAATCAGCCCCAGCATTTT. Its translation is CASSQGSGESNQPQHF.

This chain links TRBV5-3 with TRBJ2-3; 9 bases map to TRBD2. TRBV5-3 falls under the ORF class, with uncertain function. V shed 0 bases, J shed 0 bases, and the junction held 14 bases outside the gene matches. The CDR3 runs 20 residues. CDR3 nucleotides: TGTGCCAGAAGCTTGGTTACTAGCGGGCACAGAAACTCTAGCACAGATACGCAGTATTTT. It specifies CARSLVTSGHRNSSTDTQYF.

The chain carries TRBV10-2 and TRBJ1-5; D gene ambiguous. V lost 4 bases to trimming and J lost 2 bases, with 12 bases between them. CDR1 WSHSY and CDR2 SAAADI come from the germline V gene. The CDR3 is 15 residues long. CDR3 region: CASSGGGGGNQPQHF. The CDR3 nucleotides are TGCGCCAGCAGTGGGGGAGGCGGAGGCAATCAGCCCCAGCATTTT.

The J gene is TRBJ2-7, the V gene TRBV27; maybe TRBD1 (5 bases). There are 14 residues in the CDR3. From germline, CDR1 is MNHEY and CDR2 SMNVEV (reference sequence). The germline V and J ends were trimmed by 3 bases and 4 bases, with 13 bases remaining between them. CDR3: CASSLQGALYEQYF. In DNA form, the CDR3 reads TGTGCCAGCAGTTTGCAGGGTGCTCTTTACGAGCAGTACTTC.

The V call is TRBV4-1, the J call TRBJ1-1, with no clear D. Germline CDR1 reads MGHRA; CDR2 reads YSYEKL. V was pared by 3 bases and J by 1 base, with 6 bases between. The CDR3 is 13 amino acids. CDR3 amino acids: CASSHPGNTEAFF. CDR3 coding DNA: TGCGCCAGCAGCCACCCAGGGAACACTGAAGCTTTCTTT.

The genes are TRBV18 and TRBJ2-2; tentatively, D is TRBD2 (6 bases). V was trimmed by 8 bases and J by 6 bases, leaving 10 bases between them. CDR3 length: 12 amino acids. Per the germline V gene, CDR1 is KGHSH and CDR2 is LQKENI. Here the CDR3 reads CASTTRSGELFF. The CDR3 DNA sequence: TGTGCCAGCACGACTAGATCCGGGGAGCTGTTTTTT.

The chain combines TRBV5-4 with TRBJ2-1, with 8 bases lining up with TRBD2. The V segment lost 4 bases and the J segment 9 bases; nucleotides outside the gene matches: 3. CDR1 SGHNT and CDR2 YYREEE come from the germline V gene (reference sequence). The CDR3 totals 12 residues. The CDR3 is CASSPGGVEQFF. Here the CDR3 DNA reads TGTGCCAGCAGCCCGGGGGGGGTTGAGCAGTTCTTC.

The CDR3 reads CASSPDRERSYEQYF. The DNA for the CDR3 is TGTGCCAGTAGTCCCGACAGGGAGCGGTCCTACGAGCAGTACTTC. The chain carries TRBV19 and TRBJ2-7, with TRBD1 matching 7 bases. The trim removed 5 bases at V and 1 base at J, leaving 8 bases unmatched. Germline lookup yields CDR1 LNHDA and CDR2 SQIVND (reference sequence). This CDR3 region has 15 residues.

This clone was seen only once. J is TRBJ2-7 and V is TRBV28; TRBD1 matches at 7 bases. This CDR3 contains 15 residues. In germline, CDR1 is MDHEN, CDR2 SYDVKM. V shed 6 bases and J 2 bases; nucleotides not matched to a gene: 10. This CDR3 reads CASRLQGKNPYEQYF. The CDR3 DNA reads TGTGCCAGCAGATTACAGGGGAAGAACCCCTACGAGCAGTACTTC.

The chain links TRBV7-9 to TRBJ2-3, with D perhaps TRBD2 (6 bases). V lost 0 bases and J lost 0, with 10 bases in between. This CDR3 is built from 16 residues. Germline loops: CDR1 SEHNR, CDR2 FQNEAQ (reference sequence). Written as DNA, the CDR3 is TGTGCCAGCAGCTTAGCCGGGAGTGGCAGCACAGATACGCAGTATTTT. Translating it yields CASSLAGSGSTDTQYF.

The chain links TRBV5-5 to TRBJ1-2, with D maybe TRBD1 (6 bases). Trimming removed 0 bases at V and 6 bases at J, with 9 bases between. Germline lookup yields CDR1 SGHKS and CDR2 YYEKEE (reference sequence). This CDR3 spans 13 amino acids. CDR3 coding DNA: TGTGCCAGCAGCTTGGATACAGGGAATGGCTACACCTTC. Amino acid sequence: CASSLDTGNGYTF.